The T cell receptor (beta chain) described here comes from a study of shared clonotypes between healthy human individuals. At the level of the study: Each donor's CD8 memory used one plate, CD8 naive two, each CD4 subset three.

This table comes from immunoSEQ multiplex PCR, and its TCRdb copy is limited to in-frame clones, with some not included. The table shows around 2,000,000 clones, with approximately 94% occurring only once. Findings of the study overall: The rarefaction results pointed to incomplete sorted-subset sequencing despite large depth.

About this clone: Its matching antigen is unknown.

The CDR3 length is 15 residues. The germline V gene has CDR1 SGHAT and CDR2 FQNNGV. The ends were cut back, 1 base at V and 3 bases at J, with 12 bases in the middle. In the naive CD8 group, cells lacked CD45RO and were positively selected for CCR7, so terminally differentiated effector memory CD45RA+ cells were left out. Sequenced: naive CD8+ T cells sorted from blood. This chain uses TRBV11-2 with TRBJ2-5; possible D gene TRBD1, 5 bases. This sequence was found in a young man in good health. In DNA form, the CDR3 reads TGTGCCAGCAGCTTAGCCAGGGTGCGAGAAGAGACCCAGTACTTC. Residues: CASSLARVREETQYF. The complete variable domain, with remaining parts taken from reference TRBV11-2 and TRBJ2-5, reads EAGVAQSPRYKIIEKRQSVAFWCNPISGHATLYWYQQILGQGPKLLIQFQNNGVVDDSQLPKDRFSAERLKGVDSTLKIQPAKLEDSAVYLCASSLARVREETQYFGPGTRLLVL.